The table lists the clone carrying this T cell receptor (beta chain) with many counts. Its cognate antigen is unknown. The sample comes from a study of T cells in Graves' hyperthyroidism and ophthalmopathy. The length of the CDR3 is 13 residues. The germline gives CDR1 SQVTM, CDR2 ANQGSEA. The ends were cut back, 4 bases at V and 4 bases at J, with 11 bases in the middle. For the diagnoses, clinical symptoms, serum thyroxine and TRAb, thyroid ultrasound and orbital computed tomography were used. Source material for PBMCs was less than 12 ml fresh peripheral blood. Study results and limitations: The model anticipated ophthalmopathy a median around six months pre-onset.

Researchers amplified the TCR beta CDR3 regions from RNA transcripts. In the first-round RT-PCR of the TCR CDR3, the HTBI primer set was used. In TCRdb, the multiplex PCR reads were re-called with MiXCR into one record per CDR3 protein. The profile shows 400,000 to 500,000 distinct CDR3 sequences, 13% to 15% of them singletons. V usage is TRBV29-1 and J usage is TRBJ2-1; D is uncertain. The sample consisted of blood. The receptor's source is a woman between 18 and 29 years old with Graves' hyperthyroidism. The CDR3 region has the DNA TGCAGCGTTGTTGGCGGCACTTACAATGAGCAGTTCTTC. It codes for CSVVGGTYNEQFF.